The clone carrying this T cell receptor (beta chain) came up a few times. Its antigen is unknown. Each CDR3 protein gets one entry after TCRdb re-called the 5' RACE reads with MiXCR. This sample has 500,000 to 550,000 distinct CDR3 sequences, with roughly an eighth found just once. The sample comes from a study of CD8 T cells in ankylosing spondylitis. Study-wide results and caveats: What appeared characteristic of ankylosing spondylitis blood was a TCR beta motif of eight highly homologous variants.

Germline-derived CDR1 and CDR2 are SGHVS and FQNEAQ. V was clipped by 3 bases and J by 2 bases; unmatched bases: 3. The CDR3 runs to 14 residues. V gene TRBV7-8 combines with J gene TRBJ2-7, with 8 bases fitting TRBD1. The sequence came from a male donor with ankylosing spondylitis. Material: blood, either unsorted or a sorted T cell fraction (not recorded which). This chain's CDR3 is CASSFLTGAYEQYF. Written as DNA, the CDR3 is TGTGCCAGCAGCTTTTTGACAGGGGCCTACGAGCAGTACTTC.